This passage covers 3 T cell receptor beta chains from one sample sequenced in a study of blood T cell repertoires in COVID-19. Method: immunoSEQ multiplex PCR; TCRdb's copy keeps in-frame clones and lacks some. The repertoire has 140,000 to 150,000 clones, approximately 80% of them found once; the top ten carry approximately 3.5%. The sample taken for sequencing was peripheral blood. These receptors came from a man aged 65 to 79 who had recovered from COVID-19.

This clone appeared once. The chain joins TRBV30 to TRBJ1-5; perhaps TRBD1 as D (5 bases). Trimming took 1 base from V and 5 from J, leaving 12 bases between them. The CDR3 loop spans 14 amino acids. CDR1 is GTSNPN and CDR2 is SVGIG in the germline V gene (reference sequence). CDR3 residues: CAWSEGYGDQPQHF. For the CDR3, the DNA is TGTGCCTGGAGTGAGGGGTACGGCGATCAGCCCCAGCATTTT.

V usage is TRBV7-9 and J usage is TRBJ1-1, with unresolved D. Germline assignment: CDR1 SEHNR and CDR2 FQNEAQ (reference sequence). Trimming shortened V by 1 base and J by 0 bases, and 6 bases separated the two germline ends. This CDR3 spans 14 amino acids. The CDR3 DNA reads TGTGCCAGCAGCTTAGATACAGTGAACACTGAAGCTTTCTTT. Its protein product is CASSLDTVNTEAFF.

This rearrangement joins TRBV19 to TRBJ2-1; 12 bases match TRBD2. The V gene end was trimmed by 4 bases and the J gene end by 7 bases; junction bases not matched to a gene: 5. The germline V gene encodes CDR1 LNHDA and CDR2 SQIVND (reference sequence). This CDR3 is 15 amino acids long. Here the CDR3 DNA reads TGTGCCAGTAGTACCCTAGCGGGAGGGCCGAATGAGCAGTTCTTC. Its translation: CASSTLAGGPNEQFF.